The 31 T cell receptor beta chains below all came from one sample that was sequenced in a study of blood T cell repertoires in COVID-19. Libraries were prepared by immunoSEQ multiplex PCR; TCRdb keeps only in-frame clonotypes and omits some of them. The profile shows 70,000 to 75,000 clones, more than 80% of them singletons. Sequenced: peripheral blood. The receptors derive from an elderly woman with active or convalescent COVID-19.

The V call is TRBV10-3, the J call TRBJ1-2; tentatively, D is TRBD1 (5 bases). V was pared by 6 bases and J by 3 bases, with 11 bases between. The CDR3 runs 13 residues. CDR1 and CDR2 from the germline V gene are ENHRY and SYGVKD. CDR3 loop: CAIRATGDYGYTF. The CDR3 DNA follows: TGTGCCATCAGGGCTACAGGTGACTATGGCTACACCTTC.

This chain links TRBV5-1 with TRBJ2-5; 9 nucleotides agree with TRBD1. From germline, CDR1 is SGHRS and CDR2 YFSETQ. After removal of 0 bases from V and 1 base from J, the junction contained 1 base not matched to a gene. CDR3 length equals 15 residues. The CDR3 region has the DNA TGCGCCAGCAGCTTGGCGACAGGGGGCCAAGAGACCCAGTACTTC. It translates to CASSLATGGQETQYF. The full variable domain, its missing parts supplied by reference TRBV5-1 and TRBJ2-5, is KAGVTQTPRYLIKTRGQQVTLSCSPISGHRSVSWYQQTPGQGLQFLFEYFSETQRNKGNFPGRFSGRQFSNSRSEMNVSTLELGDSALYLCASSLATGGQETQYFGPGTRLLVL.

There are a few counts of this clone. CDR3 sequence reads: CASSTGNSNQPQHF. The CDR3 DNA is TGTGCCAGCAGTACAGGGAATAGCAATCAGCCCCAGCATTTT. The chain joins TRBV28 to TRBJ1-5; D is possibly TRBD1 (6 bases). V lost 5 bases, J lost 0 bases, and 8 bases lay in between. The CDR3 runs to 14 residues. Germline loops: CDR1 MDHEN, CDR2 SYDVKM.

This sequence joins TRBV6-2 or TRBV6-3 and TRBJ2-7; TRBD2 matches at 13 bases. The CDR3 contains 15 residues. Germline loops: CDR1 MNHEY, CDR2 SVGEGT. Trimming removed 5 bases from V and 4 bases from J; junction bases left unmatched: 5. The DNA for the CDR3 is TGTGCCAGCAGTAAACTAGCGGGGGGGTCGTACGAGCAGTACTTC. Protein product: CASSKLAGGSYEQYF.

The CDR3 region is CASSFSAGEFLDTQYF. The CDR3, as DNA: TGTGCCAGCAGCTTTTCAGCGGGAGAGTTTTTAGATACGCAGTATTTT. The gene calls are TRBV7-2 and TRBJ2-3; the match to TRBD2 covers 8 bases. Germline V gene data show CDR1 as SGHTA and CDR2 as FQGNSA. The CDR3 spans 16 residues. V lost 3 bases to trimming and J lost 5 bases; unmatched junction nucleotides: 10.

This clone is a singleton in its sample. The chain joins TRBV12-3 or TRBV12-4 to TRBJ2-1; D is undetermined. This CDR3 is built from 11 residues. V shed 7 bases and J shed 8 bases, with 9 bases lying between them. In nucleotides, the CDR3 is TGTGCCAGCACCCCAGTGTATGAGCAGTTCTTC. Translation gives CASTPVYEQFF.

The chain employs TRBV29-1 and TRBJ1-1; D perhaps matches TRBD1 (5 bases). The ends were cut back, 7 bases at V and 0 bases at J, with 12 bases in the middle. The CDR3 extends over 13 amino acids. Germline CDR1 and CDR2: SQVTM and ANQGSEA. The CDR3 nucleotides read TGCAGCGCGTTGTGGGGCATGAACACTGAAGCTTTCTTT. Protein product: CSALWGMNTEAFF.

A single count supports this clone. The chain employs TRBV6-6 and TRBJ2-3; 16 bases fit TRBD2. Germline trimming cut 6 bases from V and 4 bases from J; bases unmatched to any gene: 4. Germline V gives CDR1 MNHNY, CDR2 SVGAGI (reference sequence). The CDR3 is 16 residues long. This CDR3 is CASSYGTSGGADTQYF. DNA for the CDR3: TGTGCCAGCAGCTACGGGACTAGCGGGGGGGCAGATACGCAGTATTTT.

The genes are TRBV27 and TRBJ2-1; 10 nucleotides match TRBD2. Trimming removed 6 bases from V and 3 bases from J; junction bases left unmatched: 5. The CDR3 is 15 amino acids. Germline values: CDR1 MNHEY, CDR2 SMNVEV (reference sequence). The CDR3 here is CASSLAGVYYNEQFF. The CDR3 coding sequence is TGTGCCAGCAGCCTAGCGGGAGTCTACTACAATGAGCAGTTCTTC.

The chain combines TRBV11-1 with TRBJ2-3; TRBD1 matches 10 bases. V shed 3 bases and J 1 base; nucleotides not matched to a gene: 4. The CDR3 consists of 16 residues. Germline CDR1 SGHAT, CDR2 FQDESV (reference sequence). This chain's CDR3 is CASSFRDRGGTDTQYF. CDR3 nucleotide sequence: TGTGCCAGCAGCTTTCGGGACAGGGGAGGCACAGATACGCAGTATTTT.

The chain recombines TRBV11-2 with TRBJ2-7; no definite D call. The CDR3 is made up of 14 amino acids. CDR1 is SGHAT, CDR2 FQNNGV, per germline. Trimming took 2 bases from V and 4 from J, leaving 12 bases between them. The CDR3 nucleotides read TGTGCCAGCAGCTTATTTAGTATTCGGTACGAGCAGTACTTC. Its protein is CASSLFSIRYEQYF. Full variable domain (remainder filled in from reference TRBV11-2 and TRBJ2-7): EAGVAQSPRYKIIEKRQSVAFWCNPISGHATLYWYQQILGQGPKLLIQFQNNGVVDDSQLPKDRFSAERLKGVDSTLKIQPAKLEDSAVYLCASSLFSIRYEQYFGPGTRLTVT.

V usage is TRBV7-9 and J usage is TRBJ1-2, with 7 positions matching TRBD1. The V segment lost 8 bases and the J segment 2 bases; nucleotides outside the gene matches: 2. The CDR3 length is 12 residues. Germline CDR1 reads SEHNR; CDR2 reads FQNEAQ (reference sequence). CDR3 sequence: CASGGQNYGYTF. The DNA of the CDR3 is TGTGCCAGCGGGGGACAGAACTATGGCTACACCTTC.

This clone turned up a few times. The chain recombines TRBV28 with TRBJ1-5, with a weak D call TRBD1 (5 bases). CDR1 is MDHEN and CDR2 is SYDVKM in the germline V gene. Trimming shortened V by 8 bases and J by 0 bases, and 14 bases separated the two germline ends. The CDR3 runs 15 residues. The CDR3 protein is CASRRGKYSNQPQHF. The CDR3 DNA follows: TGTGCCAGCCGAAGGGGCAAATATAGCAATCAGCCCCAGCATTTT.

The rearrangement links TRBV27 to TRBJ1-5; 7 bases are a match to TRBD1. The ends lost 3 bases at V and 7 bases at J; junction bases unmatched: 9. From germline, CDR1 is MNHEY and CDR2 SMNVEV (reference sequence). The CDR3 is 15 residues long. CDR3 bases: TGTGCCAGCAGTTTGTTGGGGACAGCTTTACAGCCCCAGCATTTT. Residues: CASSLLGTALQPQHF.

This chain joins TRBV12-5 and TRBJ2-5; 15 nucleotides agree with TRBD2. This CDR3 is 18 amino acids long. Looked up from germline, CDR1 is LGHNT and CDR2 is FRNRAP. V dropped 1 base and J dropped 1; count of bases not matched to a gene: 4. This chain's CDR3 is CASGLAGLAGGAQETQYF. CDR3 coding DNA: TGTGCTAGTGGTTTGGCGGGACTAGCGGGGGGTGCCCAAGAGACCCAGTACTTC.

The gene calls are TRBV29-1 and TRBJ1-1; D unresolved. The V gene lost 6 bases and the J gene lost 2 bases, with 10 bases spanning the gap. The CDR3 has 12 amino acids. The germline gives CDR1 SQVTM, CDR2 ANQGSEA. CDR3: CSVQRSNTEAFF. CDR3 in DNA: TGCAGCGTGCAGCGATCAAACACTGAAGCTTTCTTT. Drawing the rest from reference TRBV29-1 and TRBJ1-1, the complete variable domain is SAVISQKPSRDICQRGTSLTIQCQVDSQVTMMFWYRQQPGQSLTLIATANQGSEATYESGFVIDKFPISRPNLTFSTLTVSNMSPEDSSIYLCSVQRSNTEAFFGQGTRLTVV.

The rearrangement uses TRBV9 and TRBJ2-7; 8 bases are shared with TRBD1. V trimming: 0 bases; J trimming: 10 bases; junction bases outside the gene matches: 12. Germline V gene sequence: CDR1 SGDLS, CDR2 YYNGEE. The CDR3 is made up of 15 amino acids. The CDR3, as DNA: TGTGCCAGCAGCGTAGGAGGGACAGGCATAGTCGGCCAGTACTTC. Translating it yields CASSVGGTGIVGQYF.

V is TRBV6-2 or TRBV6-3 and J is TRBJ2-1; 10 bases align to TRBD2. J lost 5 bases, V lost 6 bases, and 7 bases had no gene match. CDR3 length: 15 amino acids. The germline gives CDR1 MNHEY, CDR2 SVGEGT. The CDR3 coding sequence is TGTGCCAGCAGCAAAGGGACTAGCGTTGACAATGAGCAGTTCTTC. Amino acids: CASSKGTSVDNEQFF.

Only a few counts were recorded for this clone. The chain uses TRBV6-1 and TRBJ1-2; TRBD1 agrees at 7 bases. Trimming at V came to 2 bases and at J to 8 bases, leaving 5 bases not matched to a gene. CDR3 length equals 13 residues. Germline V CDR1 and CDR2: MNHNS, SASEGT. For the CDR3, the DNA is TGTGCCAGCAGTGAACAGGGGGTGGGAGGCTACACCTTC. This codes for CASSEQGVGGYTF.

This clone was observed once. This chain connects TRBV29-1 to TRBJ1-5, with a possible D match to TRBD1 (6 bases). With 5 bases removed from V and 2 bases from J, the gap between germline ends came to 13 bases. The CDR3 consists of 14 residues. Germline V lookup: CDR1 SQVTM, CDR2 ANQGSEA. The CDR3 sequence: CSVRTALGNQPQHF. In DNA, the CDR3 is TGCAGCGTTAGGACAGCCCTTGGCAATCAGCCCCAGCATTTT.

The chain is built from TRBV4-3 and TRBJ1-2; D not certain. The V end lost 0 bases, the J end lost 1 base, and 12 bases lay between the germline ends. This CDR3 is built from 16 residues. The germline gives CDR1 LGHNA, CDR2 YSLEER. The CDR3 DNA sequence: TGCGCCAGCAGCCAAGATCAGCCGGGAAATAACTATGGCTACACCTTC. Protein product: CASSQDQPGNNYGYTF.

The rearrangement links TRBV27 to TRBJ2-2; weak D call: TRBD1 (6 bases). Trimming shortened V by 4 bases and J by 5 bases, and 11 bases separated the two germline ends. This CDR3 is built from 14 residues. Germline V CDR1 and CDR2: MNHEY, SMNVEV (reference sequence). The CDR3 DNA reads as TGTGCCAGCAGTTCGGGACATAAGACCGGGGAGCTGTTTTTT. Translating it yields CASSSGHKTGELFF.

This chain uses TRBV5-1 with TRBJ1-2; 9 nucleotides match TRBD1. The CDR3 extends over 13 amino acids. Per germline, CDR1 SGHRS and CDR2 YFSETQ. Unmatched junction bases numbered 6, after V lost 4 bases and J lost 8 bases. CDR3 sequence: CASSRGQGEGYTF. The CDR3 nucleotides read TGCGCCAGCAGCAGGGGACAGGGAGAGGGCTACACCTTC.

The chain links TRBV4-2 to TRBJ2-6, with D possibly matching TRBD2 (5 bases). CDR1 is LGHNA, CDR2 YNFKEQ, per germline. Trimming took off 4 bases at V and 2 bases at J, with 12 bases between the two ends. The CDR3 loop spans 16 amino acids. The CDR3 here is CASSRDNGAGANVLTF. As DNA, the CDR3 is TGTGCCAGCAGCCGAGACAACGGGGCTGGGGCCAACGTCCTGACTTTC.

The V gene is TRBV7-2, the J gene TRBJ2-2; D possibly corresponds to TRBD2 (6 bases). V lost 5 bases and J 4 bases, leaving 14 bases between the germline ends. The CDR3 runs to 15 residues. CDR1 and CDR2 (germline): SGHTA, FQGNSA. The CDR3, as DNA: TGTGCCAGCAGCGCCGGGACTGGCTTCACCGGGGAGCTGTTTTTT. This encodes CASSAGTGFTGELFF.

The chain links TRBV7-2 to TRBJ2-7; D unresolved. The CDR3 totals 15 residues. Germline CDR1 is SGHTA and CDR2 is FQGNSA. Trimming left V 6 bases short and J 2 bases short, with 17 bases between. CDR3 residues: CASSLMAVLAYEQYF. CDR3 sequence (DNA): TGTGCCAGCAGTTTGATGGCGGTATTAGCCTACGAGCAGTACTTC.

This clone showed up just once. CDR3 sequence reads: CASSFIAGGKETQYF. The CDR3 DNA reads as TGTGCCAGCAGCTTTATAGCGGGAGGGAAAGAGACCCAGTACTTC. The chain has TRBV7-9 and TRBJ2-5; 11 nucleotides match TRBD2. Germline assignment: CDR1 SEHNR and CDR2 FQNEAQ (reference sequence). The CDR3 loop spans 15 amino acids. Trimming cost V 3 bases and J 3 bases; bases outside gene matches: 3.

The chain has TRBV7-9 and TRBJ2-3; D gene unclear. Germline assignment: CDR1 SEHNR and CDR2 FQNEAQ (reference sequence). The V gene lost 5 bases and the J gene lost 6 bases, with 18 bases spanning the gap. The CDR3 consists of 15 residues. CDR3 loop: CASSQEPGARDTQYF. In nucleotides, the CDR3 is TGTGCCAGCAGCCAAGAACCGGGTGCCCGTGATACGCAGTATTTT.

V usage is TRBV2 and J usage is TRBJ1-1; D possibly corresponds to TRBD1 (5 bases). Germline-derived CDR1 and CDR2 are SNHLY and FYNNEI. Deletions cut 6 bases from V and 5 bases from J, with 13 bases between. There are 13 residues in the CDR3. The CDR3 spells CASSSQGETEAFF. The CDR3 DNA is TGTGCCAGCAGCTCTCAGGGCGAAACTGAAGCTTTCTTT.

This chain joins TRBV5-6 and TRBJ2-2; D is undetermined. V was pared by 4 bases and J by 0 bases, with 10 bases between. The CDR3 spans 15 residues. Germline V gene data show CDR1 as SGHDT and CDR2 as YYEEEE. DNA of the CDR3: TGTGCCAGCAGCCCTCTAGAAACGAACACCGGGGAGCTGTTTTTT. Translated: CASSPLETNTGELFF.

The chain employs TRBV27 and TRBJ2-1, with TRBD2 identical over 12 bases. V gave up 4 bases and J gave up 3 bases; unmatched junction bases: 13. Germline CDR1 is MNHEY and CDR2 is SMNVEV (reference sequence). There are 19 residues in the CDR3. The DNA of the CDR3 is TGTGCCAGCAGTTCATTCGGGGGGACTAGCGGGTTCTTCTACAATGAGCAGTTCTTC. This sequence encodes CASSSFGGTSGFFYNEQFF.